These 2 T cell receptor beta chains came from one sample sequenced in a study of cytomegalovirus exposure and HLA in healthy donors. PCR amplification relied on 60 Vbeta primers (plus 13 Jbeta primers). Assay: immunoSEQ multiplex PCR; the TCRdb copy retains only in-frame clones and omits some. The sample shows roughly 180,000 clones, roughly four fifths of them seen only once. Source material: PBMCs. All receptors come from a woman aged 18-29 years in good health and CMV-seropositive.

The rearrangement joins TRBV5-6 to TRBJ2-7; 10 bases are a match to TRBD1. The CDR3 contains 17 residues. V dropped 4 bases and J dropped 3; count of bases not matched to a gene: 13. CDR1 SGHDT and CDR2 YYEEEE come from the germline V gene. CDR3 region: CASSPPLRDRGFYEQYF. CDR3 nucleotide sequence: TGTGCCAGCAGCCCACCTCTTCGGGACAGGGGCTTCTACGAGCAGTACTTC.

This clone was seen only a few times. The V call is TRBV4-3, the J call TRBJ2-3, with D unclear. There are 16 residues in the CDR3. Germline V gene lookup returns CDR1 LGHNA and CDR2 YSLEER. V was shortened by 4 bases and J by 6 bases, with 20 bases between the two germline ends. The CDR3 spells CASSPTVAGLRDTQYF. The CDR3 region has the DNA TGCGCCAGCAGCCCGACGGTGGCAGGCCTAAGGGATACGCAGTATTTT.